Below, 21 T cell receptor beta chains from the same sample are listed, as sequenced in a study of identical twins. TCRdb analysed the 5' RACE reads with MiXCR anew, one entry per CDR3 protein. The data contain around 690,000 distinct CDR3 sequences, 21% of them singletons. The sample was also reused in another study, on T cells expressing NK-cell markers.

Sequences were obtained from PBMCs. These receptors originate from a woman aged 18 to 35 in good health.

This chain joins TRBV20-1 and TRBJ2-7; maybe TRBD2 (7 bases). Trimming removed 5 bases at V and 5 bases at J, with 16 bases between. The V gene's germline CDR1 is DFQATT and CDR2 SNEGSKA (reference sequence). The CDR3 runs to 13 residues. The CDR3 reads CSAGRGQGNEQYF. As DNA, the CDR3 is TGCAGTGCTGGGCGGGGGCAGGGAAACGAGCAGTACTTC.

This chain links TRBV3-1 with TRBJ2-5; D is unresolved. The length of the CDR3 is 11 residues. The germline V gene encodes CDR1 LGHDT and CDR2 YNNKEL (reference sequence). Trimming left V 6 bases short and J 5 bases short, with 7 bases between. As DNA, the CDR3 is TGTGCCAGCAGGGGCAAGGAGACCCAGTACTTC. Its protein product is CASRGKETQYF.

J is TRBJ2-3 and V is TRBV5-6; 10 bases are a match to TRBD2. This CDR3 contains 18 residues. Trimming took 2 bases from V and 4 from J; bases not matched to a gene: 13. Germline lookup yields CDR1 SGHDT and CDR2 YYEEEE. The CDR3 region has the DNA TGTGCCAGCAGCTTAACGTTTGGTAGCGGGAGGAGTGCAGATACGCAGTATTTT. Its translation: CASSLTFGSGRSADTQYF.

This clonotype was found once. The chain carries TRBV9 and TRBJ2-7; D is perhaps TRBD2 (5 bases). Trimming removed 0 bases from V and 2 bases from J, with 12 bases in between. Germline V gives CDR1 SGDLS, CDR2 YYNGEE. The CDR3 runs 15 residues. The CDR3 region has the DNA TGTGCCAGCAGCGTAGGTGGGAGTGGGCCCTACGAGCAGTACTTC. It codes for CASSVGGSGPYEQYF. Based on the CDR3 plus reference TRBV9 and TRBJ2-7, the full variable domain is DSGVTQTPKHLITATGQRVTLRCSPRSGDLSVYWYQQSLDQGLQFLIQYYNGEERAKGNILERFSAQQFPDLHSELNLSSLELGDSALYFCASSVGGSGPYEQYFGPGTRLTVT.

The chain recombines TRBV10-3 with TRBJ2-4; D might be TRBD1 (6 bases). The CDR3 spans 16 residues. Germline CDR1 ENHRY, CDR2 SYGVKD. Trimming took 10 bases from V and 0 from J, leaving 19 bases between them. The CDR3 sequence: CATSQTGTLAKNIQYF. The DNA of the CDR3 is TGTGCCACCAGCCAAACTGGGACACTAGCCAAAAACATTCAGTACTTC.

This clonotype was seen only a few times. This sequence joins TRBV7-9 and TRBJ2-4, with 11 bases that match TRBD2. V gave up 1 base and J gave up 7 bases; unmatched junction bases: 3. The germline V gene encodes CDR1 SEHNR and CDR2 FQNEAQ (reference sequence). The CDR3 contains 15 residues. The CDR3 loop reads CASSLGLAGPNIQYF. The CDR3, as DNA: TGTGCCAGCAGCTTAGGACTAGCGGGGCCCAACATTCAGTACTTC.

This clonotype was observed once. Being one base from a much bigger clone, this may be a read error. The rearrangement uses TRBV7-9 and TRBJ2-1; D is ambiguous. The germline V gene encodes CDR1 SEHNR and CDR2 FQNEAQ (reference sequence). Trimming pared 1 base from V and 6 bases from J, leaving 4 bases between. CDR3 length: 12 amino acids. The CDR3 sequence is CASSLEANEQFF. The CDR3 DNA reads as TGTGCCAGCAGCTTAGAGGCCAATGAGCAGTTCTTC.

A few counts support this clonotype. This chain connects TRBV4-3 to TRBJ2-1; maybe TRBD2 (6 bases). Per the germline V gene, CDR1 is LGHNA and CDR2 is YSLEER. Trimming cost V 3 bases and J 4 bases, with 13 bases left between them. The CDR3 has 15 amino acids. In DNA, the CDR3 is TGCGCCAGCAGCCATTTCCGGGAGCAGTACAATGAGCAGTTCTTC. It codes for CASSHFREQYNEQFF.

This clonotype was picked up a small number of times. The rearrangement links TRBV18 to TRBJ2-3, with D possibly being TRBD1 or TRBD2 (5 bases each). The CDR3 extends over 16 amino acids. Trimming took off 3 bases at V and 0 bases at J, with 13 bases between the two ends. Germline V lookup: CDR1 KGHSH, CDR2 LQKENI. CDR3 loop: CASSPSGRMSTDTQYF. The CDR3 coding sequence is TGTGCCAGCTCACCGTCGGGACGGATGAGCACAGATACGCAGTATTTT.

This clonotype was found a few times. The chain has TRBV12-3 or TRBV12-4 and TRBJ2-1; 15 bases line up with TRBD2. The CDR3 runs 17 residues. After removal of 5 bases from V and 9 bases from J, the junction contained 11 bases not matched to a gene. The CDR3 sequence is CASSLTHPGLAGGEQFF. CDR3 coding DNA: TGTGCCAGCAGTCTAACCCACCCGGGACTAGCGGGAGGTGAGCAGTTCTTC.

This clonotype occurred a few times. This rearrangement joins TRBV12-3 or TRBV12-4 to TRBJ2-3; a possible D gene is TRBD2 (6 bases). The V gene lost 6 bases and the J gene lost 2 bases, with 21 bases spanning the gap. The CDR3 length is 17 residues. CDR3 sequence (DNA): TGTGCCAGCAGACAGAAGACCGGGGCGGGGTTCACAGATACGCAGTATTTT. Amino acids: CASRQKTGAGFTDTQYF.

V usage is TRBV10-3 and J usage is TRBJ2-3; possible D gene TRBD1, 6 bases. The V gene lost 3 bases and the J gene lost 6 bases, with 7 bases spanning the gap. The CDR3 has 12 amino acids. Germline V gives CDR1 ENHRY, CDR2 SYGVKD. In DNA, the CDR3 is TGTGCCATCAGTGATAGGGGGGATACGCAGTATTTT. Translated: CAISDRGDTQYF.

The V and J genes are TRBV20-1 and TRBJ2-1, with 12 bases fitting TRBD2. This CDR3 is 14 amino acids long. Germline V gives CDR1 DFQATT, CDR2 SNEGSKA (reference sequence). Unmatched junction bases numbered 9, after V lost 6 bases and J lost 9 bases. For the CDR3, the DNA is TGCAGTGCCCAGACTAGCGGGAGTGATAGTGAGCAGTTCTTC. Its translation is CSAQTSGSDSEQFF.

The chain recombines TRBV29-1 with TRBJ2-2; 7 bases map to TRBD1. The CDR3 extends over 17 amino acids. Germline loops: CDR1 SQVTM, CDR2 ANQGSEA. After removal of 1 base from V and 2 bases from J, the junction contained 10 bases not matched to a gene. CDR3 DNA: TGCAGCGTTGAAGGGAATCGACAGGGCGTTAACACCGGGGAGCTGTTTTTT. Translated: CSVEGNRQGVNTGELFF.

V gene TRBV7-9 combines with J gene TRBJ2-7, with D perhaps being TRBD1 or TRBD2 (5 bases each). Germline V lookup: CDR1 SEHNR, CDR2 FQNEAQ (reference sequence). The V end lost 4 bases, the J end lost 7 bases, and 20 bases lay between the germline ends. This CDR3 is built from 15 residues. The CDR3, as DNA: TGTGCCAGCAGCTCGGGGCCCAATTTTTTGTCAGAGCAGTACTTC. As protein: CASSSGPNFLSEQYF.

This clonotype was seen only a few times. In nucleotides, the CDR3 is TGTGCCAGCAGTTACGGCCCCACCGGGGAGCTGTTTTTT. This gives the protein CASSYGPTGELFF. The V gene is TRBV6-5, the J gene TRBJ2-2; D not resolved. The CDR3 runs to 13 residues. V was clipped by 2 bases and J by 4 bases, with 5 bases between them. CDR1 MNHEY and CDR2 SVGAGI come from the germline V gene.

The V gene is TRBV6-1, the J gene TRBJ2-1, with 11 bases that match TRBD2. The CDR3 extends over 15 amino acids. J lost 7 bases, V lost 6 bases, and 8 bases had no gene match. Germline V gene sequence: CDR1 MNHNS, CDR2 SASEGT. The CDR3 coding sequence is TGTGCCAGCAGACCTAGCGGGGGGATTGGAAATGAGCAGTTCTTC. Its protein is CASRPSGGIGNEQFF.

The rearrangement links TRBV5-1 to TRBJ2-1, with 16 nucleotides matching TRBD2. The germline CDR1 and CDR2 sequences are SGHRS and YFSETQ. CDR3 length: 20 residues. V lost 5 bases and J lost 0; bases outside the gene matches: 11. As DNA, the CDR3 is TGCGCCAGCAGGTGGGAACCGGGACTAGCGGGAGGGAACTCCTACAATGAGCAGTTCTTC. This sequence encodes CASRWEPGLAGGNSYNEQFF.

The chain uses TRBV14 and TRBJ2-1; D remains ambiguous. Trimming pared 3 bases from V and 0 bases from J, leaving 15 bases between. Per germline, CDR1 SGHDN and CDR2 FVKESK. This CDR3 is 17 amino acids long. The CDR3 DNA follows: TGTGCCAGCAGCCACTTTCGCCGGATAAGCTCCTACAATGAGCAGTTCTTC. It specifies CASSHFRRISSYNEQFF.

In its sample, this clonotype was seen many times. The genes are TRBV20-1 and TRBJ2-2; D gene ambiguous. Germline V gene data show CDR1 as DFQATT and CDR2 as SNEGSKA (reference sequence). The CDR3 has 13 residues. V was trimmed by 5 bases and J by 1 base, leaving 8 bases between them. The CDR3 DNA follows: TGCAGTGCTTCGGACGGGAACACCGGGGAGCTGTTTTTT. This gives the protein CSASDGNTGELFF.

The chain couples TRBV5-4 to TRBJ2-2, with unresolved D. CDR3 length: 16 amino acids. Germline values: CDR1 SGHNT, CDR2 YYREEE (reference sequence). V was cut by 1 base and J by 4 bases, with 14 bases left in between. The CDR3 here is CASSLIRVSVTGELFF. The CDR3, as DNA: TGTGCCAGCAGCTTGATTCGGGTTTCGGTCACCGGGGAGCTGTTTTTT.